This TCR beta chain came from a study of blood T cells in healthy people across ages. The study's findings and limits: Those diversity estimates obtained from one million T cells were thought to be underestimates.

The CDR3 totals 14 residues. Trimming removed 5 bases from V and 0 bases from J; junction bases left unmatched: 3. Germline V gene sequence: CDR1 MNHEY, CDR2 SVGEGT. It was with a sample-barcoded 5' primer and a J-beta primer mix that a second PCR of roughly 7 to 12 cycles was run. Every cDNA molecule bore a tag from a template-switch adaptor containing 12 random nucleotides. Every sample returned 2.5 million or more CDR3-containing paired-end reads. TCRdb called the 5' RACE reads again in MiXCR, with one record for every CDR3 protein. The sample consists of some 700,000 distinct CDR3 sequences, approximately 43% of them appearing once. Every sample yielded at least 6 million isolated PBMCs. This clonotype was seen many times. Its matching antigen is unknown.

The gene calls are TRBV6-2 or TRBV6-3 and TRBJ1-2, with 7 bases lining up with TRBD1. Sequences were obtained from blood. The TCR sequence derives from a woman in her sixties or seventies in good health. In nucleotides, the CDR3 is TGTGCCAGCAGTCCCGGGACAGCTAACTATGGCTACACCTTC. This codes for CASSPGTANYGYTF.